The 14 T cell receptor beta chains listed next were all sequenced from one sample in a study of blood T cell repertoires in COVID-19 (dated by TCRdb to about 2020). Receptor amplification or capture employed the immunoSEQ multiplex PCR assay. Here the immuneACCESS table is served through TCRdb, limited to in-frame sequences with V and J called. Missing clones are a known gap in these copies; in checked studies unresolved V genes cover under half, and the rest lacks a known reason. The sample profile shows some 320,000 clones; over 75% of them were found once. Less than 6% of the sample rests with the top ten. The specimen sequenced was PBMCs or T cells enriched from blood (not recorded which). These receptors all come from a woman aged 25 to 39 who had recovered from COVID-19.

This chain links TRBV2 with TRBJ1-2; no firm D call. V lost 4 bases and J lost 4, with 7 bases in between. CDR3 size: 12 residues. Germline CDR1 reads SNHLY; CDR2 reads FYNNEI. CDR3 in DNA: TGTGCCAGCAGTGGAGCGGCCTATGGCTACACCTTC. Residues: CASSGAAYGYTF.

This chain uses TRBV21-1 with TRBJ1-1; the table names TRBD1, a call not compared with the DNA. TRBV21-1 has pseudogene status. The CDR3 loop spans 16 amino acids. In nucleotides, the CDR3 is TGTGCCAGCAGCAACTCCGCAGGGGGCGCTTCCTTCGTAGCTTTCTTT. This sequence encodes CASSNSAGGASFVAFF.

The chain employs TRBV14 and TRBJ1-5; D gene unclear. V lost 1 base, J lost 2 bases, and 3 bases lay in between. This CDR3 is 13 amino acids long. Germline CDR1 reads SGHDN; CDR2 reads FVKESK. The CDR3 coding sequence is TGTGCCAGCAGCCAAGGAGGCAATCAGCCCCAGCATTTT. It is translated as CASSQGGNQPQHF.

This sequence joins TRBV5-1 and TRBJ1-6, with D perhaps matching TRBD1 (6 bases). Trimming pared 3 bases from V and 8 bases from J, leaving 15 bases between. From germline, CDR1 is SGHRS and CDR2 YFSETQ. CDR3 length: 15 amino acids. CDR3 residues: CASSSWTAYHSPLHF. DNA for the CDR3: TGCGCCAGCAGCTCGTGGACAGCATACCATTCACCCCTCCACTTT.

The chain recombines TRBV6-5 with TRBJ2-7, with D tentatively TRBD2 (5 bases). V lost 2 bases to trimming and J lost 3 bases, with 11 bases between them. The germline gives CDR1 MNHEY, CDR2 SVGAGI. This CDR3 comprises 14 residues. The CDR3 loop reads CASSYGLAGYEQYF. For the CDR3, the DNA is TGTGCCAGCAGTTACGGGCTAGCCGGCTACGAGCAGTACTTC.

The CDR3 protein is CASSPANTDTQYF. The CDR3 nucleotides read TGTGCCAGCAGCCCCGCGAACACAGATACGCAGTATTTT. V usage is TRBV28 and J usage is TRBJ2-3; no firm D call. The germline gives CDR1 MDHEN, CDR2 SYDVKM. This CDR3 comprises 13 residues. Trimming shortened V by 6 bases and J by 2 bases, and 9 bases separated the two germline ends.

The CDR3 loop is CALNMDRGYGYTF. The CDR3 nucleotides read TGTGCCTTGAACATGGACAGGGGCTATGGCTACACCTTC. The chain carries TRBV30 and TRBJ1-2; TRBD1 matches at 9 bases. V shed 7 bases, J shed 4 bases, and the junction held 7 bases outside the gene matches. CDR1 is GTSNPN, CDR2 SVGIG, per germline (reference sequence). There are 13 residues in the CDR3.

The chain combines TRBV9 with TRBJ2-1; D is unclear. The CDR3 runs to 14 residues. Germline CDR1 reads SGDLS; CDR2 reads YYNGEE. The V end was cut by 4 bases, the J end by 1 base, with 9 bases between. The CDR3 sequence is CASSLTESYNEQFF. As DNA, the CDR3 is TGTGCCAGCAGCCTAACGGAGTCCTACAATGAGCAGTTCTTC.

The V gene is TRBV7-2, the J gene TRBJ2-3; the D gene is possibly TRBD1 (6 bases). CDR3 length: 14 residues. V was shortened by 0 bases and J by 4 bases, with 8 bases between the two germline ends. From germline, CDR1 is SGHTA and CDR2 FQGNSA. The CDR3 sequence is CASSLAGHSDTQYF. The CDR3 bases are TGTGCCAGCAGCTTAGCGGGACATTCAGATACGCAGTATTTT.

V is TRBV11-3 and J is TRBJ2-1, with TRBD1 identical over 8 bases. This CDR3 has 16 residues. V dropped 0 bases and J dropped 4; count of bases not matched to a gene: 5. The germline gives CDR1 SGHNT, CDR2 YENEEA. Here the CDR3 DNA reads TGTGCCAGCAGCTTAGACGGACAGGGAGAATACAATGAGCAGTTCTTC. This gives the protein CASSLDGQGEYNEQFF.

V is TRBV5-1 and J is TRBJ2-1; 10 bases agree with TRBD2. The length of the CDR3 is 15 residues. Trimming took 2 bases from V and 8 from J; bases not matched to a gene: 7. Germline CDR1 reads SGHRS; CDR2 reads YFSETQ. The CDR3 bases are TGCGCCAGCAGCTTCGAGCGGGGGGGCTTAGATGAGCAGTTCTTC. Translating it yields CASSFERGGLDEQFF.

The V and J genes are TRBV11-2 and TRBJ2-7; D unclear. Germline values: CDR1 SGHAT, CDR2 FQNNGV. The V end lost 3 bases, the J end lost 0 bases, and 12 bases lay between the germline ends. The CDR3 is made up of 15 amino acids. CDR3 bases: TGTGCCAGCAGCTTTTCTAACGGTGGCTCCTACGAGCAGTACTTC. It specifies CASSFSNGGSYEQYF.

The CDR3 DNA reads as TGTGCCAGCAGCCGGACACGGGACACCGGGGAGCTGTTTTTT. Its protein product is CASSRTRDTGELFF. The rearrangement uses TRBV7-2 and TRBJ2-2; maybe TRBD1 (5 bases). Germline V gene sequence: CDR1 SGHTA, CDR2 FQGNSA. The CDR3 contains 14 residues. The ends were cut back, 5 bases at V and 3 bases at J, with 10 bases in the middle.

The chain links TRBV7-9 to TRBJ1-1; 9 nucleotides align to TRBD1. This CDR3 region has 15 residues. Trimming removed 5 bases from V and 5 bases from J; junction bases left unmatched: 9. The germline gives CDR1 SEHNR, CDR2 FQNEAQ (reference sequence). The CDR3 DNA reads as TGTGCCAGCAGCGAAGGGACAGGGTTCAAAACTGAAGCTTTCTTT. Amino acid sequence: CASSEGTGFKTEAFF.